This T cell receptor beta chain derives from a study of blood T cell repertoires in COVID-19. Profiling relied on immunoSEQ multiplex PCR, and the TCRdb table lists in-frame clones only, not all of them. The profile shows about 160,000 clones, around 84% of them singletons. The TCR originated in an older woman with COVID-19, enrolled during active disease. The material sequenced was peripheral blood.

This CDR3 reads CASVTSGSPLYEQYF. The CDR3 nucleotides are TGTGCCAGCGTCACCTCCGGGTCACCTCTTTACGAGCAGTACTTC. The genes are TRBV6-6 and TRBJ2-7; unclear D gene. This CDR3 has 15 residues. The germline CDR1 and CDR2 sequences are MNHNY and SVGAGI (reference sequence). V lost 8 bases and J 4 bases, leaving 21 bases between the germline ends.